Each of the 21 T cell receptor beta chains below was sequenced from the same sample in a study of T-cell reconstitution after alpha-beta-depleted transplantation in children. Preparation of the TCRbeta library involved a method that used unique molecular identifiers. TCRdb independently ran MiXCR on the PCR reads; one entry per CDR3 protein. Of roughly 500,000 distinct CDR3 sequences listed, approximately 16% are singletons. Sequenced material: PBMCs from the stem cell graft donor, taken from the stem cell graft. These receptor sequences come from a human donor who donated a stem cell graft to a child with acute lymphoblastic leukemia.

The chain uses TRBV7-6 and TRBJ2-7, with a weak D call TRBD1 (6 bases). Germline assignment: CDR1 SGHVS and CDR2 FNYEAQ. V was clipped by 5 bases and J by 4 bases, with 15 bases between them. CDR3 length: 14 amino acids. CDR3 sequence: CASSGPGTPYEQYF. In DNA, the CDR3 is TGTGCCAGCAGCGGCCCCGGGACACCGTACGAGCAGTACTTC.

This clonotype has a handful of counts. DNA for the CDR3: TGTGCCAGCAGCTCCCTGACTAGCGGGTTTTACGAGCAGTACTTC. It codes for CASSSLTSGFYEQYF. The rearrangement joins TRBV5-5 to TRBJ2-7, with TRBD2 matching over 10 bases. CDR3 length equals 15 residues. Germline CDR1 and CDR2: SGHKS and YYEKEE (reference sequence). The V gene end was trimmed by 3 bases and the J gene end by 4 bases; junction bases not matched to a gene: 7. Using reference TRBV5-5 and TRBJ2-7 for the parts outside the CDR3, the full variable domain is DAGVTQSPTHLIKTRGQQVTLRCSPISGHKSVSWYQQVLGQGPQFIFQYYEKEERGRGNFPDRFSARQFPNYSSELNVNALLLGDSALYLCASSSLTSGFYEQYFGPGTRLTVT.

This rearrangement joins TRBV3-1 to TRBJ2-5, with D possibly matching TRBD2 (5 bases). CDR3 size: 15 residues. Trimming took 4 bases from V and 3 from J, leaving 15 bases between them. Germline-derived CDR1 and CDR2 are LGHDT and YNNKEL (reference sequence). The CDR3 spells CASSPGVATKETQYF. The CDR3 DNA is TGTGCCAGCAGCCCCGGGGTAGCGACTAAAGAGACCCAGTACTTC.

This clonotype turned up a few times. The rearrangement uses TRBV18 and TRBJ2-2; TRBD2 aligns across 13 bases. The CDR3 is 16 residues long. Germline CDR1 reads KGHSH; CDR2 reads LQKENI. J gave up 5 bases and V 4 bases, and 4 bases lay outside the gene matches. The DNA of the CDR3 is TGTGCCAGCTCACGGACTAGCGGGAGCGAGACCGGGGAGCTGTTTTTT. As protein: CASSRTSGSETGELFF.

There are a few counts of this clonotype. The chain carries TRBV7-8 and TRBJ2-2; a possible D gene is TRBD2 (5 bases). V was trimmed by 2 bases and J by 3 bases, leaving 19 bases between them. Germline loops: CDR1 SGHVS, CDR2 FQNEAQ. The CDR3 is 18 amino acids. This chain's CDR3 is CASSLYPIRGADTGELFF. The CDR3 DNA reads TGTGCCAGCAGCTTATATCCAATCCGGGGTGCGGACACCGGGGAGCTGTTTTTT.

The CDR3 is CSASAWEEPYNEQFF. The CDR3 bases are TGCAGTGCTAGTGCGTGGGAAGAACCCTACAATGAGCAGTTCTTC. This chain uses TRBV20-1 with TRBJ2-1; D not resolved. The CDR3 has 15 amino acids. Germline V CDR1 and CDR2: DFQATT, SNEGSKA (reference sequence). Trimming pared 3 bases from V and 2 bases from J, leaving 14 bases between.

A few counts support this clonotype. V usage is TRBV5-5 and J usage is TRBJ2-7; D may match TRBD1 or TRBD2 (5 bases each). The germline V gene encodes CDR1 SGHKS and CDR2 YYEKEE (reference sequence). With 4 bases removed from V and 2 bases from J, the gap between germline ends came to 19 bases. The CDR3 is 16 residues long. This CDR3 is CASSQLGAKKPYEQYF. In DNA, the CDR3 is TGTGCCAGCAGCCAACTAGGGGCGAAGAAACCCTACGAGCAGTACTTC.

The chain carries TRBV7-9 and TRBJ1-1; D gene ambiguous. V lost 1 base to trimming and J lost 5 bases, with 5 bases between them. CDR1 is SEHNR, CDR2 FQNEAQ, per germline (reference sequence). The length of the CDR3 is 12 residues. Here the CDR3 reads CASSLVRTEAFF. Written as DNA, the CDR3 is TGTGCCAGCAGCTTAGTTAGGACTGAAGCTTTCTTT.

This clonotype was detected only a few times. This rearrangement joins TRBV12-3 or TRBV12-4 to TRBJ1-2, with D perhaps TRBD1 (5 bases). The CDR3 consists of 14 residues. V lost 1 base, J lost 6 bases, and 12 bases lay in between. CDR3 sequence: CASSLGGSVNGYTF. As DNA, the CDR3 is TGTGCCAGCAGTTTAGGGGGCAGCGTAAATGGCTACACCTTC.

The sample holds a few counts of this clonotype. CDR3 in amino acids: CASSFMTALNYGYTF. The CDR3, as DNA: TGTGCCAGCAGTTTTATGACAGCACTAAACTATGGCTACACCTTC. The V and J genes are TRBV12-3 or TRBV12-4 and TRBJ1-2; TRBD1 might be the D (5 bases). Deletions cut 3 bases from V and 2 bases from J, with 13 bases between. The CDR3 runs 15 residues.

The rearrangement joins TRBV4-2 to TRBJ1-4, with unresolved D. Trimming stripped 1 base from V and 11 bases from J, with 11 bases between. Germline assignment: CDR1 LGHNA and CDR2 YNFKEQ. The CDR3 sequence is 13 residues long. The CDR3 coding sequence is TGTGCCAGCAGCCAAGTTGGGTCGGGCAAACTGTTTTTT. Amino acid sequence: CASSQVGSGKLFF.

This clonotype was seen more than once but under ten times. The chain recombines TRBV29-1 with TRBJ2-7, with D possibly being TRBD2 (5 bases). The CDR3 runs 13 residues. Germline CDR1 is SQVTM and CDR2 is ANQGSEA. V gave up 2 bases and J gave up 4 bases, with 12 bases separating them. CDR3 in amino acids: CSVEKSRGYEQYF. The CDR3 coding sequence is TGCAGCGTTGAAAAAAGTCGGGGATACGAGCAGTACTTC.

V and J are TRBV5-1 and TRBJ1-1; 10 bases are a match to TRBD1. J lost 7 bases, V lost 0 bases, and 6 bases had no gene match. CDR3 length: 15 residues. Germline CDR1 is SGHRS and CDR2 is YFSETQ. The CDR3 region is CASSLADRGEVEAFF. In nucleotides, the CDR3 is TGCGCCAGCAGCTTGGCGGACAGGGGGGAGGTTGAAGCTTTCTTT.

V is TRBV3-1 and J is TRBJ2-3, with a possible D match to TRBD1 (6 bases). Trimming removed 9 bases from V and 2 bases from J, with 18 bases in between. The CDR3 has 15 amino acids. From germline, CDR1 is LGHDT and CDR2 YNNKEL (reference sequence). The CDR3 nucleotides read TGTGCCAGAAGCTGGACAGCCGGCGACACAGATACGCAGTATTTT. Its protein is CARSWTAGDTDTQYF.

This clonotype occurred a few times. This chain uses TRBV9 with TRBJ1-2; D gene ambiguous. Germline V lookup: CDR1 SGDLS, CDR2 YYNGEE. This CDR3 is built from 15 residues. The V end was cut by 3 bases, the J end by 1 base, with 13 bases between. This CDR3 is CASSAEGWVNYGYTF. CDR3 DNA sequence: TGTGCCAGCAGCGCCGAGGGTTGGGTTAACTATGGCTACACCTTC. The full variable domain, completed using reference TRBV9 and TRBJ1-2, is DSGVTQTPKHLITATGQRVTLRCSPRSGDLSVYWYQQSLDQGLQFLIQYYNGEERAKGNILERFSAQQFPDLHSELNLSSLELGDSALYFCASSAEGWVNYGYTFGSGTRLTVV.

This clonotype was seen more than once but under ten times. The chain joins TRBV7-9 to TRBJ2-1, with 11 positions matching TRBD2. The J segment lost 0 bases and the V segment lost 3 bases, leaving 4 bases of the junction unmatched. CDR1 is SEHNR and CDR2 is FQNEAQ in the germline V gene (reference sequence). The CDR3 totals 17 residues. The CDR3 is CASSFATSGNSYNEQFF. Here the CDR3 DNA reads TGTGCCAGCAGCTTCGCGACTAGCGGGAACTCCTACAATGAGCAGTTCTTC.

V and J are TRBV5-6 and TRBJ1-5; weak D call: TRBD1 (5 bases). This CDR3 contains 16 residues. Germline CDR1 and CDR2: SGHDT and YYEEEE. The V gene lost 4 bases and the J gene lost 3 bases, with 17 bases spanning the gap. CDR3 DNA: TGTGCCAGCAGCGCGGCTGGGGGGGGAAACAATCAGCCCCAGCATTTT. It translates to CASSAAGGGNNQPQHF.

This clonotype was observed a handful of times. The chain couples TRBV11-2 to TRBJ2-1, with D unresolved. Trimming left V 4 bases short and J 2 bases short, with 6 bases between. Germline values: CDR1 SGHAT, CDR2 FQNNGV. The CDR3 sequence is 13 residues long. CDR3 in DNA: TGTGCCAGCAGCTCCAACACCTACAATGAGCAGTTCTTC. Its translation: CASSSNTYNEQFF.

This chain connects TRBV9 to TRBJ2-7, with D uncertain. Trimming stripped 0 bases from V and 2 bases from J, with 12 bases between. The CDR3 has 15 residues. Germline values: CDR1 SGDLS, CDR2 YYNGEE. This CDR3 reads CASSVGSGSTYEQYF. The CDR3 region has the DNA TGTGCCAGCAGCGTAGGATCGGGTAGCACCTACGAGCAGTACTTC.

This chain uses TRBV24-1 with TRBJ1-2; D unresolved. Trimming removed 0 bases at V and 7 bases at J, with 2 bases between. From germline, CDR1 is KGHDR and CDR2 SFDVKD. The CDR3 is 11 amino acids. Written as DNA, the CDR3 is TGTGCCACCAGTGATTTGCGTGGCTACACCTTC. Its protein product is CATSDLRGYTF.

This clonotype occurred a few times. The rearrangement joins TRBV24-1 to TRBJ2-3; TRBD1 matches at 8 bases. V gave up 7 bases and J gave up 4 bases; unmatched junction bases: 3. Germline CDR1 reads KGHDR; CDR2 reads SFDVKD. There are 13 residues in the CDR3. The DNA of the CDR3 is TGTGCCACCAGAGGACAGGGCCCAGATACGCAGTATTTT. Translated, it gives CATRGQGPDTQYF.